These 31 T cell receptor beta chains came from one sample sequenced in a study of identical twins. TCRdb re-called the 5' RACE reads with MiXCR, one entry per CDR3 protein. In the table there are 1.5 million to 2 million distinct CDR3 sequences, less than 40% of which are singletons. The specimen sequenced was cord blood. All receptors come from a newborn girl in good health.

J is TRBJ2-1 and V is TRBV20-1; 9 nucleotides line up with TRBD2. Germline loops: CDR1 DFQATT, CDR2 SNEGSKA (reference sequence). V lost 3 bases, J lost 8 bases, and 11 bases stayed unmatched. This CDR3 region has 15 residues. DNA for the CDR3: TGCAGTGCTAGCCTTGGACTGGCGGGAGGGTATGAGCAGTTCTTC. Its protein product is CSASLGLAGGYEQFF.

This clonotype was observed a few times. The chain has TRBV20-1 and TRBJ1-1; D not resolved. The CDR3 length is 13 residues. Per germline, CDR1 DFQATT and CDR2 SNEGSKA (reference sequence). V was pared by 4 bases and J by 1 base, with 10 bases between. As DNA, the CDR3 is TGCAGTGCTACCGGAGAGTCGAACACTGAAGCTTTCTTT. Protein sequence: CSATGESNTEAFF.

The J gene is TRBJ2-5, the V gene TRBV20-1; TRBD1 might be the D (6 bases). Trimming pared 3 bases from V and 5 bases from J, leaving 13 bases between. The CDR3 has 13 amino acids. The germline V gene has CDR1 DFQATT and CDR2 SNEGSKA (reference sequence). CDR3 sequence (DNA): TGCAGTGCTAGTAACAGGGTTGGGGAGACCCAGTACTTC. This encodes CSASNRVGETQYF.

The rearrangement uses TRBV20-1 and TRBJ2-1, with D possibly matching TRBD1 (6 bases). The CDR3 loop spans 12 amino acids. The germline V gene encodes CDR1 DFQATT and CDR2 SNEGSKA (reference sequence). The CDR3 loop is CSLDSSYNEQFF. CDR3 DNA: TGCTCTCTGGACAGCTCCTACAATGAGCAGTTCTTC.

Written as DNA, the CDR3 is TGTGCCAGCAGTGGAGGGGGAGTAGATACGCAGTATTTT. Its translation: CASSGGGVDTQYF. The J gene is TRBJ2-3, the V gene TRBV25-1; the D gene is possibly TRBD1 (6 bases). V dropped 4 bases and J dropped 5 bases, with 10 bases sitting between them. The length of the CDR3 is 13 residues. Germline V gene data show CDR1 as MGHDK and CDR2 as SYGVNS.

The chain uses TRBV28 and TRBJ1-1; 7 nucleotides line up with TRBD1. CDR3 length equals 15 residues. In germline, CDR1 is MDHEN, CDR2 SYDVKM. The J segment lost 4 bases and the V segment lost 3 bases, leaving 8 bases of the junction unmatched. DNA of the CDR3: TGTGCCAGCAGTTTCCCCCCAACAGGGGTCACTGAAGCTTTCTTT. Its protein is CASSFPPTGVTEAFF.

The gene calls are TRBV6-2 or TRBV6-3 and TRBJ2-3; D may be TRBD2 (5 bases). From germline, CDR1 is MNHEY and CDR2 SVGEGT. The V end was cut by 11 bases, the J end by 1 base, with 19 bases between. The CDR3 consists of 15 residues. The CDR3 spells CAPNPGDERTDTQYF. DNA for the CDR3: TGTGCCCCCAACCCCGGGGATGAGCGCACAGATACGCAGTATTTT.

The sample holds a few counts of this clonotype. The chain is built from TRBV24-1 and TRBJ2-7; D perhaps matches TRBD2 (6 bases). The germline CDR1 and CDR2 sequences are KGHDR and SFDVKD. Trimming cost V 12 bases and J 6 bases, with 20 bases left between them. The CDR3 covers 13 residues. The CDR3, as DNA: TGTGCCGCCGAAAGGACAACCGGGAGCGAGCAGTACTTC. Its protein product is CAAERTTGSEQYF.

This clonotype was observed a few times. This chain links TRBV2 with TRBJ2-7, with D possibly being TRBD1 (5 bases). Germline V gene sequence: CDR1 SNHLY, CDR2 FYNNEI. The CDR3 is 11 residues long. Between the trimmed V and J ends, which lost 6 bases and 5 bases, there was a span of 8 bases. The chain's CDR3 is CASRPDNEQYF. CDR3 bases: TGTGCCAGCAGACCGGACAACGAGCAGTACTTC.

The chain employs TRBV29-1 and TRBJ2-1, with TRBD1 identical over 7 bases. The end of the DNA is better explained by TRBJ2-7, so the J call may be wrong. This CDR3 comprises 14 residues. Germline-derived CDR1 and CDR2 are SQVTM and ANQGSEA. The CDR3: CSVFRGSSYNEQYF. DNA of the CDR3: TGCAGCGTTTTCAGGGGGAGCTCCTACAATGAGCAGTACTTC.

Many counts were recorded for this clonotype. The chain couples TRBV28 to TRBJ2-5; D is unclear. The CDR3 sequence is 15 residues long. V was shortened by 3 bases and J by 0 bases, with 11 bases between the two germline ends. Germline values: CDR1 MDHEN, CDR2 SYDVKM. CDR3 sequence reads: CASSFPQAYQETQYF. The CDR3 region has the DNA TGTGCCAGCAGTTTCCCTCAAGCGTACCAAGAGACCCAGTACTTC.

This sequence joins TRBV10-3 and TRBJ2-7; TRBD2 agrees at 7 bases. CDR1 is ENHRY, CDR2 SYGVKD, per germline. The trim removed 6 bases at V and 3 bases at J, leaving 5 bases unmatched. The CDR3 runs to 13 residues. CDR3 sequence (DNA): TGTGCCATCAGGCCTAGCGGAGACTACGAGCAGTACTTC. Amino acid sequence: CAIRPSGDYEQYF.

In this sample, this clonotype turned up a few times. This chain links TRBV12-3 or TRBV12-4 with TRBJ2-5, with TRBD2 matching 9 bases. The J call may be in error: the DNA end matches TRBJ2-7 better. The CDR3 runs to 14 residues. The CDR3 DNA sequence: TGTGCCAGCAGCCTACTACGGACTAGCGCCGAGCAGTACTTC. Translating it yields CASSLLRTSAEQYF.

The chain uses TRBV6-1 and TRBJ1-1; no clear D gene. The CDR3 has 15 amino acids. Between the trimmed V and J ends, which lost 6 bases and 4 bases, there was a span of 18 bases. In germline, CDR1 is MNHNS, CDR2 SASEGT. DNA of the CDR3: TGTGCCAGCAGGGCCCCTGGGTACGGGAGCACTGAAGCTTTCTTT. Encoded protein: CASRAPGYGSTEAFF.

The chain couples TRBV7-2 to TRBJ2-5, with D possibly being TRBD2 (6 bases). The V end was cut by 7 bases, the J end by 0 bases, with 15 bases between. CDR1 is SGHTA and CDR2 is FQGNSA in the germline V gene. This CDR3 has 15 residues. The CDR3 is CASTPRRDYQETQYF. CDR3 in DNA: TGTGCCAGCACTCCTCGCCGGGACTACCAAGAGACCCAGTACTTC.

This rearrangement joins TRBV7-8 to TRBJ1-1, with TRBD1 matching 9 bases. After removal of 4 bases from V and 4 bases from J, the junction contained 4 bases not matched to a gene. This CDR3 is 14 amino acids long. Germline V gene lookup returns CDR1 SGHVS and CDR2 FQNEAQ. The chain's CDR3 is CASSSRTGVTEAFF. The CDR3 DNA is TGTGCCAGCAGCTCCAGGACAGGGGTCACTGAAGCTTTCTTT.

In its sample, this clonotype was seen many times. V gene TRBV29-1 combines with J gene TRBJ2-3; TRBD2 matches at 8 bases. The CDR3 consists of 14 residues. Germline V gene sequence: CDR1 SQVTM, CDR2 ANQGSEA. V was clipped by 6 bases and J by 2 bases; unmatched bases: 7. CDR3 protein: CSVKRGGNTDTQYF. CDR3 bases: TGCAGCGTCAAACGGGGGGGTAACACAGATACGCAGTATTTT.

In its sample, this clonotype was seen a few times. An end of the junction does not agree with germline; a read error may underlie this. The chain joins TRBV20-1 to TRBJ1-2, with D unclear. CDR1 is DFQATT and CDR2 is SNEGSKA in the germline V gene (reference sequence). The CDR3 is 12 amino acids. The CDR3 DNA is TGCAGTGCTAGAAACAGTTTGTATGGCCACACCTTC. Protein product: CSARNSLYGHTF.

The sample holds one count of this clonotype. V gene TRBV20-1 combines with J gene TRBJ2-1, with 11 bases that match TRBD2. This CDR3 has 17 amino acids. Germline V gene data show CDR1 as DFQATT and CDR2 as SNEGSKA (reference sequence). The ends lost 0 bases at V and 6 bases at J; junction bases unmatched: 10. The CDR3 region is CSAREGWGLAVRNEQFF. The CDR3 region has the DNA TGCAGTGCTAGAGAGGGTTGGGGACTAGCGGTCCGCAATGAGCAGTTCTTC.

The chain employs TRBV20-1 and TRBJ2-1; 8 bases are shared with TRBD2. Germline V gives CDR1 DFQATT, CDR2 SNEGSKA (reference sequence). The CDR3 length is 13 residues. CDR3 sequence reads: CGGGTRDYNEQFF. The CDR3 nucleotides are TGCGGGGGAGGGACTAGAGATTACAATGAGCAGTTCTTC.

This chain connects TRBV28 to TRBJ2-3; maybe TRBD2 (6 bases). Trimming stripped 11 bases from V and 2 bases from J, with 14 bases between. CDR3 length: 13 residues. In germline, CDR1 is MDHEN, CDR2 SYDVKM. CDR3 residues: CAVLATNTDTQYF. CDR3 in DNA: TGTGCCGTTCTAGCGACAAACACAGATACGCAGTATTTT.

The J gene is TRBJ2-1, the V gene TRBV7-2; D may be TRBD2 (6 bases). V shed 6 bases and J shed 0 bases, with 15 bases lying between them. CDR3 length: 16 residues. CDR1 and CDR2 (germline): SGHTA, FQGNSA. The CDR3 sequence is CASSQEGAVSYNEQFF. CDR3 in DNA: TGTGCCAGCAGTCAGGAGGGCGCAGTCTCCTACAATGAGCAGTTCTTC.

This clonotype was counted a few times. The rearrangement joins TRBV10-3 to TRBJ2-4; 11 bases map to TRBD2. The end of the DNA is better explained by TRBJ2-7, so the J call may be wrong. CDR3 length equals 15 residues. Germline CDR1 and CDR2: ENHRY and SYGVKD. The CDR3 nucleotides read TGTGCCATCAGTTTGACTAGCGGGGTCTCCTACGAGCAGTACTTC. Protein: CAISLTSGVSYEQYF.

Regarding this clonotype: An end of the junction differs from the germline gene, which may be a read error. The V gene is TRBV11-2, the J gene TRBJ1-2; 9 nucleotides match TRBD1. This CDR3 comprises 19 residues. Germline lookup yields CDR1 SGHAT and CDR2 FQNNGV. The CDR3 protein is CASSRMRRGQGNFNYGHTF. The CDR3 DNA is TGTGCCAGCAGCCGAATGAGGCGGGGACAGGGTAATTTCAACTATGGCCACACCTTC.

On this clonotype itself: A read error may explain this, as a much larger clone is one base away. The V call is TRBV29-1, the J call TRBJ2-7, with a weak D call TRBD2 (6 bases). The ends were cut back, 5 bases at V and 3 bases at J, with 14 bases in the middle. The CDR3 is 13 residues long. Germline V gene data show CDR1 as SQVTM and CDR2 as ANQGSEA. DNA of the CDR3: TGCAGCGTTCCCGGGACTCCTGGCTACGAGCAGTACTTC. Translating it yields CSVPGTPGYEQYF.

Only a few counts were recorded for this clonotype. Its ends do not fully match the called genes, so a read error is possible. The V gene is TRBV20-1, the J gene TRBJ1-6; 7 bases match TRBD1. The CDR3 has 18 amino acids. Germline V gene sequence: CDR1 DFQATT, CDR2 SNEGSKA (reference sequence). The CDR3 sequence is CSTRPKPGQSFYNSPLHF. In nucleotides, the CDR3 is TGCAGTACTAGACCAAAACCGGGACAGTCCTTTTATAATTCACCCCTCCACTTT.

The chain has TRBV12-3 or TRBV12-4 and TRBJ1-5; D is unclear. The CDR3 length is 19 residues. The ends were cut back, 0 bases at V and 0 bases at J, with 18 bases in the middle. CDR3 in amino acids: CASSLAHFPDPFSNQPQHF. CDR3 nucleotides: TGTGCCAGCAGTTTAGCGCATTTCCCGGACCCTTTTAGCAATCAGCCCCAGCATTTT.

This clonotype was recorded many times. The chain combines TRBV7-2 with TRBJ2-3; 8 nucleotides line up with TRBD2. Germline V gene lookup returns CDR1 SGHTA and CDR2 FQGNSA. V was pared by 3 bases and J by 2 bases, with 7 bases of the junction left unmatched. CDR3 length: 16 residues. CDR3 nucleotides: TGTGCCAGCAGCTTGGCGGGACTAGGTTTCACAGATACGCAGTATTTT. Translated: CASSLAGLGFTDTQYF.

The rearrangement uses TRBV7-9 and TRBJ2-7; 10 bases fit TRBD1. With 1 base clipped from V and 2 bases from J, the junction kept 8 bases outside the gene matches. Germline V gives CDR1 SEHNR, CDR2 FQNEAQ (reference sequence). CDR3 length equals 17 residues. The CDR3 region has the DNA TGTGCCAGCAGCTTAGAGTTGGGACAGGGGTCCGCCTACGAGCAGTACTTC. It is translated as CASSLELGQGSAYEQYF. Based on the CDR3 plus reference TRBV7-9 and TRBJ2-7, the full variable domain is DTGVSQNPRHKITKRGQNVTFRCDPISEHNRLYWYRQTLGQGPEFLTYFQNEAQLEKSRLLSDRFSAERPKGSFSTLEIQRTEQGDSAMYLCASSLELGQGSAYEQYFGPGTRLTVT.

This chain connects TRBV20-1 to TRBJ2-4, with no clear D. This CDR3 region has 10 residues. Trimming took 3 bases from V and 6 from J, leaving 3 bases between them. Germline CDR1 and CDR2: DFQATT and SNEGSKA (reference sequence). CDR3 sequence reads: CSASSNIQYF. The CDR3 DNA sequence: TGCAGTGCTAGTTCAAACATTCAGTACTTC.

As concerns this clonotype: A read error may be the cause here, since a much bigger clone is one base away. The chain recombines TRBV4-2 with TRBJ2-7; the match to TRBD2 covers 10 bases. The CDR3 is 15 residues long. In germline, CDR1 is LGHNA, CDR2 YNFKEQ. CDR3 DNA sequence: TGTGCCAGCAGCCTAGGGACTAGCGTTGTCTACGGGCAGTACTTC. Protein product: CASSLGTSVVYGQYF.